This is a list of T cell receptor beta chains from one sample in a study of T cell responses to AZD1222 COVID-19 vaccine. Profiled with immunoSEQ multiplex PCR; TCRdb holds only in-frame clones, not every one. The sample records about 190,000 clones, 80% to 95% being singletons. This specimen was peripheral blood, taken on day 0 of AZD1222 vaccination. All receptors come from an adult in good health. Each CDR3 is given with its conserved first and last residue. A D gene is named only where the DNA matches it firmly. Rows give clone size only sometimes, using once, few, many, or a class for an expanded clone.

j_call | d_call | clone_size | v_call | cdr3_nt | cdr3_aa
TRBJ2-7 | - | - | TRBV23-1 | TGCGCCAGCAGTCCGGGACCGGGCTCCTACGAGCAGTACTTC | CASSPGPGSYEQYF
TRBJ1-1 | - | - | TRBV3-1/TRBV3-2 | TGTGCCAGCAGCCAAGTTATAACAGCAGAAGCTTTCTTT | CASSQVITAEAFF
TRBJ2-7 | - | - | TRBV10-3 | TGTGCCGCGAGAGGGGAGTCCTACGAGCAGTACTTC | CAARGESYEQYF
TRBJ2-7 | TRBD2 | - | TRBV6-5 | TGTGCCAGCAGTTCCTCGGGGGGGCCAGACTACGAGCAGTACTTC | CASSSSGGPDYEQYF
TRBJ1-4 | - | - | TRBV28 | TGTGCCAGCAGGAAGGAGGGAGCAACTAATGAAAAACTGTTTTTT | CASRKEGATNEKLFF
TRBJ1-1 | TRBD1 | - | TRBV5-1 | TGCGCCAGCAGCCCTCAGTGGGATACAGGGGCCGACACTGAAGCTTTCTTT | CASSPQWDTGADTEAFF
TRBJ2-6 | - | once | TRBV7-9 | TGTGCCAGCAGCTTAGTCTCTGGGGCCAACGTCCTGACTTTC | CASSLVSGANVLTF
TRBJ2-5 | - | - | TRBV6-5 | TGTGCCAGCAAGTTAGTGTGGCAGCAAGAGACCCAGTACTTC | CASKLVWQQETQYF
TRBJ1-6 | - | once | TRBV19 | TGTGCCAGTAGAGCGCAGGTAACCGGGAATTCACCCCTCCACTTT | CASRAQVTGNSPLHF
TRBJ1-5 | TRBD1 | - | TRBV28 | TGTGCCAGCAGACCCCCGGGACAGCTCGGTCAGCCCCAGCATTTT | CASRPPGQLGQPQHF
TRBJ1-1 | - | - | TRBV7-9 | TGTGCCAGCAGCTTCCGGCGGGACACCCTAGTAGGTACTGAAGCTTTCTTT | CASSFRRDTLVGTEAFF
TRBJ1-3 | - | - | TRBV21-1 | TGTGCCAGCAGCAAAGTCTTCGAGTTTAGCGTCGGAAACACCATATATTTT | CASSKVFEFSVGNTIYF
TRBJ2-1 | - | - | TRBV11-1 | TGTGCCAGCAGCCCGGGGCGCAGGGTGGGCGAGCAGTTCTTC | CASSPGRRVGEQFF
TRBJ1-5 | - | - | TRBV6-1 | TGTGCCAGCAGTGAAATCCCCGGGGGTGTTCAGCCCCAGCATTTT | CASSEIPGGVQPQHF
TRBJ2-1 | - | - | TRBV5-4 | TGTGCCAGCAGCCCCGGCTCCAGCTCCTACAATGAGCAGTTCTTC | CASSPGSSSYNEQFF
TRBJ2-6 | - | - | TRBV5-8 | TGTGCCAGCAGCCAAAAGCGGTCTGGGGCCAACGTCCTGACTTTC | CASSQKRSGANVLTF
TRBJ1-3 | - | - | TRBV12-3/TRBV12-4 | TGTGCCAGCAGCCCTTCTGGAAACACCATATATTTT | CASSPSGNTIYF
TRBJ1-6 | TRBD1 | - | TRBV25-1 | TGTGCCAGCGGATTGGGACAGTATAATTCACCCCTCCACTTT | CASGLGQYNSPLHF
TRBJ2-1 | - | once | TRBV6-5 | TGTGCCAGCAGCGGACACTATGAGCAGTTCTTC | CASSGHYEQFF
TRBJ1-3 | TRBD1 | - | TRBV28 | TGTGCCAGCAGTTCCGGGACAGTCCCCTCTAGTACCATATATTTT | CASSSGTVPSSTIYF
TRBJ2-2 | - | - | TRBV6-5 | TGTGCCAGCAATTACTCCAACGGCGACACCGGGGAGCTGTTTTTT | CASNYSNGDTGELFF
TRBJ1-6 | - | - | TRBV6-5 | TGTGCCAGCGGCAGAGGACAGCCCAGGGCACCCCTCCACTTT | CASGRGQPRAPLHF
TRBJ2-5 | - | - | TRBV14 | TGTGCCAGCAGCCAAGGCAGGGGCATTGGAAAAGAGACCCAGTACTTC | CASSQGRGIGKETQYF
TRBJ1-2 | - | - | TRBV6-6 | TGTGCCAGCAGTCTGTGGGGCCCTACTAACTATGGCTACACCTTC | CASSLWGPTNYGYTF
TRBJ2-7 | TRBD1 | - | TRBV6-5 | TGTGCCAGCACCACCCGGGACAGGGGAGGTGAGCAGTACTTC | CASTTRDRGGEQYF
TRBJ2-2 | TRBD1 | - | TRBV29-1 | TGCAGCGTTGTTTTGGGACAGGGTAACTTATTGACCGGGGAGCTGTTTTTT | CSVVLGQGNLLTGELFF
TRBJ2-1 | TRBD1 | - | TRBV28 | TGTGCCAGTCTTTCCCCGACAGGGGGGTCCTACAATGAGCAGTTCTTC | CASLSPTGGSYNEQFF